What follows describes a single T cell receptor beta chain. Its target is unknown. This entry comes from a study of shared clonotypes between healthy human individuals. Study-wide context: With ages of 18 to 49, the donors were two women and three men. General study results and limits: Across subsets, estimated richness was generally greater for naive than for memory populations. Against clonotypes common to all four donors, non-shared ones had lower generation probabilities.

CDR3 length equals 13 residues. Germline V gene data show CDR1 as MDHEN and CDR2 as SYDVKM. Trimming stripped 5 bases from V and 7 bases from J, with 14 bases between. Donors included only healthy HIV-negative adults lacking recent acute infections or vaccinations. Here immunoSEQ multiplex PCR was the method, and the copy in TCRdb shows in-frame clones only, minus some. The data show some 1,100,000 clones, approximately 78% seen once. This chain joins TRBV28 and TRBJ1-2; the D gene is possibly TRBD1 (5 bases). The sequenced sample was memory CD4+ T cells from PBMCs. Sample subset: CD45RA-negative fraction. This clonotype originated in a young man in good health. Some clones in this sample may be carry-over from other donors' samples. The CDR3 bases are TGTGCCAGCAGTCGGGGCTTTACAGGTGGCTACACCTTC. This translates into CASSRGFTGGYTF.